This T cell receptor (beta chain) is from a study of Ad26.COV2.S vaccination and SARS-CoV-2 variants. Study-wide context: Vaccine-arm donor from the placebo-controlled COV1001 Ad26.COV2.S trial.

Data came from immunoSEQ multiplex PCR; TCRdb stores just in-frame clones and leaves some out. The sample shows about 420,000 clones, around 87% of them seen only once. The germline V gene has CDR1 DFQATT and CDR2 SNEGSKA (reference sequence). This CDR3 is 11 amino acids long. Deletions cut 6 bases from V and 5 bases from J, with 11 bases between. This clone was picked up one time. What it binds is unknown. General study results and limits: Reported findings describe substantial breadth in spike-specific CD8+ and CD4+ T cell responses following vaccination. Individuals receiving vaccine had higher spike-specific TCR breadth than placebo recipients did.

The treatment is: roughly 18 received Ad26.COV2.S at low or high dose, single or two shots; about 5 received placebo; per-sample allocation not given. Sampling occurred on day 63 after the first vaccine or placebo injection. Wuhan-strain SARS-CoV-2 spike was expressed by the Ad26 vector that made up the vaccine. The starting material was peripheral blood, obtained in a trial of Ad26.COV2.S vaccine versus placebo. This TCR came from a person aged 18-60 years who received the Ad26.COV2.S COVID-19 vaccine or a placebo. The J gene is TRBJ2-7, the V gene TRBV20-1; D gene ambiguous. CDR3 protein: CSAPSLHEQYF. The DNA of the CDR3 is TGCAGTGCGCCGTCCCTTCACGAGCAGTACTTC.